Detailed here is one T cell receptor (beta chain). In the original analysis: By means of reference gene primer amplification, nucleated cell counts were estimated. Profiled with immunoSEQ multiplex PCR; TCRdb holds only in-frame clones, not every one. That table furnishes V, J and clone size, whereas the DNA furnished D and trimming. The data contain approximately 300,000 clones, roughly 90% of them singletons. This sample stems from a study of blood T cell repertoires in COVID-19. Whole-study context: Specimens from acute and convalescent COVID-19 originated in the United States, Italy and Spain. T cells, B-cell-depleted T cells, or PBMCs supplied cDNA or gDNA.

Per germline, CDR1 LGHDT and CDR2 YNNKEL (reference sequence). This CDR3 is built from 11 residues. Trimming stripped 3 bases from V and 6 bases from J, with 6 bases between. Sequencing was performed on peripheral blood. The clonotype was recovered from a woman in her twenties or thirties with COVID-19, enrolled during active disease. This chain uses TRBV3-1 (or the pseudogene TRBV3-2) with TRBJ2-7; D gene unclear. The CDR3 is CASSQRGEQYF. In DNA, the CDR3 is TGTGCCAGCAGCCAGCGAGGCGAGCAGTACTTC.